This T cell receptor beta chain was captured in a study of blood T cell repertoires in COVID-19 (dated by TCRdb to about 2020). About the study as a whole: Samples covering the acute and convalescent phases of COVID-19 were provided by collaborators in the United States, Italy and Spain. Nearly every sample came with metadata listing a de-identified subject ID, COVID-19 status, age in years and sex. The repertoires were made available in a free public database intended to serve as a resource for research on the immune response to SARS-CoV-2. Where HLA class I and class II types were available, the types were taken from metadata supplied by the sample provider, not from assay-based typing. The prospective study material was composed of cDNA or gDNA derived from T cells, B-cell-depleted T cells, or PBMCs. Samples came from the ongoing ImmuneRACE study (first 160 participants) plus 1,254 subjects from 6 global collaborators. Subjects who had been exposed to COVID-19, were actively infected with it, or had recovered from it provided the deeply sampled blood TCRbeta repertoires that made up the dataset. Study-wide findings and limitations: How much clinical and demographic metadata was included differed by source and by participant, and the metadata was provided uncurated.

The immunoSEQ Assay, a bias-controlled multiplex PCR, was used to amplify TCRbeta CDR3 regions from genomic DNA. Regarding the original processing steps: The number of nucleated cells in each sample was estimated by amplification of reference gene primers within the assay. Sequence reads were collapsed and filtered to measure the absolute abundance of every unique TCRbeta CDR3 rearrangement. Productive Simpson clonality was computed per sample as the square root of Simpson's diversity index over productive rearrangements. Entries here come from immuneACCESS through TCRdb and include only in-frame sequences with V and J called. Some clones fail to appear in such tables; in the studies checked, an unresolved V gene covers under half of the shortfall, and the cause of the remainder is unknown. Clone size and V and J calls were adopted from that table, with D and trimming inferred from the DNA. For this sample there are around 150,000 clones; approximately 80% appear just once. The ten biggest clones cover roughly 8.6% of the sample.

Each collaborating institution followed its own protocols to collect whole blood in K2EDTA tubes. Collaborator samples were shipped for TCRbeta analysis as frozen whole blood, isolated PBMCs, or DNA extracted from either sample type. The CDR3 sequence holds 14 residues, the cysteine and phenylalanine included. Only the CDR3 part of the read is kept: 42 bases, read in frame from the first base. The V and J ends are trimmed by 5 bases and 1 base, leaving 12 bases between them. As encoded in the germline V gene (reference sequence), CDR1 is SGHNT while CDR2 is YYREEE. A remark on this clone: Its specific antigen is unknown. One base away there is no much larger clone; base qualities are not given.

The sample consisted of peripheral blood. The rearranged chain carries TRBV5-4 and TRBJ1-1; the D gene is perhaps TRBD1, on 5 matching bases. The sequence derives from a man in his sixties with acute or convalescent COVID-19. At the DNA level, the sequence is TGTGCCAGCAGTTGGGGCGGCGGGAACACTGAAGCTTTCTTT. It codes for CASSWGGGNTEAFF. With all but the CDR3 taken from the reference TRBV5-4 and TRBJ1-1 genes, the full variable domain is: ETGVTQSPTHLIKTRGQQVTLRCSSQSGHNTVSWYQQALGQGPQFIFQYYREEENGRGNFPPRFSGLQFPNYSSELNVNALELDDSALYLCASSWGGGNTEAFFGQGTRLTVV.